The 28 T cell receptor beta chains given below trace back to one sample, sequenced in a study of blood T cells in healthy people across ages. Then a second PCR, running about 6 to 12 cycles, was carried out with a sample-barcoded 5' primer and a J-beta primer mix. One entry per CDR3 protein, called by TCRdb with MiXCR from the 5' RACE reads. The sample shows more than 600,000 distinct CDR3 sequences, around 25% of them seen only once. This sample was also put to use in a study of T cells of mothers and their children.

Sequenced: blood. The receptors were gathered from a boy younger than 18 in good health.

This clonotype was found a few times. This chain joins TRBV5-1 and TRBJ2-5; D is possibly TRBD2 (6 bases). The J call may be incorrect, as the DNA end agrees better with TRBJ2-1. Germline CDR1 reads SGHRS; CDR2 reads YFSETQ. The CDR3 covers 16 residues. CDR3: CASSLVALAGSSEQFF. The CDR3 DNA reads TGCGCCAGCAGCTTGGTGGCACTAGCTGGGAGCAGTGAGCAGTTCTTC.

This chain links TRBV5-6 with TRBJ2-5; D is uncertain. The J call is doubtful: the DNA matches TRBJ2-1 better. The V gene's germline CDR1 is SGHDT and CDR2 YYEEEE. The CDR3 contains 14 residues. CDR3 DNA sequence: TGTGCCAGCAGCTCCGTCGAGACTGACGATGAGCAGTTCTTC. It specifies CASSSVETDDEQFF.

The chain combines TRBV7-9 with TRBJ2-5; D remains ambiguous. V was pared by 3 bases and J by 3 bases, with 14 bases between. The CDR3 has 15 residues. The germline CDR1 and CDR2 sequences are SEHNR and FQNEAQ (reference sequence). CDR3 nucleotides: TGTGCCAGCAGCTTGATCCAGATGGGGAAAGAGACCCAGTACTTC. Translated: CASSLIQMGKETQYF.

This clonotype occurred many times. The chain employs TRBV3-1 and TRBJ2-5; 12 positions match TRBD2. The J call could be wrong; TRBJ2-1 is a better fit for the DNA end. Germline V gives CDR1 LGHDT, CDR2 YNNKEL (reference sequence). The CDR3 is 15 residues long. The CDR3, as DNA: TGTGCCAGCAGCCCGCTAGCGGGGGGGCCCAATGAGCAGTTCTTC. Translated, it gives CASSPLAGGPNEQFF.

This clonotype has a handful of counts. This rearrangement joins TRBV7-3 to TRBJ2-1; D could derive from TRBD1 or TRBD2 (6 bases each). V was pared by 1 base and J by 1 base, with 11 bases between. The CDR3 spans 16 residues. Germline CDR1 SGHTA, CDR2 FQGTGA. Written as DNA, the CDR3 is TGTGCCAGCAGCTTAAGTGGGGGGCCGTCCTACAATGAGCAGTTCTTC. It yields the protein CASSLSGGPSYNEQFF.

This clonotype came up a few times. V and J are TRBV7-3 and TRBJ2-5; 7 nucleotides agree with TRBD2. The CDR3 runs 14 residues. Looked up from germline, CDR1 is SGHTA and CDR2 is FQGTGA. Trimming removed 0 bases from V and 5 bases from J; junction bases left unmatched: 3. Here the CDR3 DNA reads TGTGCCAGCAGCTTAACGGGGGAGGGGGAGACCCAGTACTTC. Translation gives CASSLTGEGETQYF.

The CDR3 DNA reads as TGTGCCAGCAGTTCCTTGGCAGGCTGGGGCTACACCTTC. This gives the protein CASSSLAGWGYTF. The chain carries TRBV12-3 or TRBV12-4 and TRBJ1-2, with D unclear. The CDR3 length is 13 residues. V gave up 4 bases and J gave up 8 bases, with 14 bases separating them.

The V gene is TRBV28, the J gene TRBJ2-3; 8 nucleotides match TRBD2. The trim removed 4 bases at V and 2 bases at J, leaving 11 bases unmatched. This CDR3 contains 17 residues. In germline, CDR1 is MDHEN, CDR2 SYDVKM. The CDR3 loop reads CASSSPRAGEFTDTQYF. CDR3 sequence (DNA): TGTGCCAGCAGTTCCCCTCGAGCGGGAGAATTCACAGATACGCAGTATTTT.

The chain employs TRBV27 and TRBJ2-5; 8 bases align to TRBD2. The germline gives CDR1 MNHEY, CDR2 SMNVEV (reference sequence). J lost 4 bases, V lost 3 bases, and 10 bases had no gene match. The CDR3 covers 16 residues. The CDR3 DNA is TGTGCCAGCAGTTTTACTAGCGGATCCTTTGGAGAGACCCAGTACTTC. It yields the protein CASSFTSGSFGETQYF.

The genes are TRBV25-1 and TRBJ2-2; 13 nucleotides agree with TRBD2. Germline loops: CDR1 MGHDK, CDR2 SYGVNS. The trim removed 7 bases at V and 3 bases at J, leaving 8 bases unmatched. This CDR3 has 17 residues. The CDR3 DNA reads TGTGCCAGCATGCCGACTAGCGGGAGGTCTGACACCGGGGAGCTGTTTTTT. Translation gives CASMPTSGRSDTGELFF.

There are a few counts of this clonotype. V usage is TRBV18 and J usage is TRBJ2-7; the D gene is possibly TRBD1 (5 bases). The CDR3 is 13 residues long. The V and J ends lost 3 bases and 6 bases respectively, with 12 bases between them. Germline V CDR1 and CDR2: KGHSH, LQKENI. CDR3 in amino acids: CASSPSGSIEQYF. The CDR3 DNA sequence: TGTGCCAGCTCACCGTCAGGGTCGATCGAGCAGTACTTC.

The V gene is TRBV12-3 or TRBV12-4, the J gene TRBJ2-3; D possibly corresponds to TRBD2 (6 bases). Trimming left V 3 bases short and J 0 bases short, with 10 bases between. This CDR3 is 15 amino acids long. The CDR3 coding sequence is TGTGCCAGCAGTTTTGCGGGACTCAGCACAGATACGCAGTATTTT. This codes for CASSFAGLSTDTQYF.

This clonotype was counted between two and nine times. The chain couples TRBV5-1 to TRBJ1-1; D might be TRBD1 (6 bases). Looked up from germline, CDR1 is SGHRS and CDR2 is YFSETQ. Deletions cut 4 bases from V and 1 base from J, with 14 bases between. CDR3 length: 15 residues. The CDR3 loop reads CASSLQTGANTEAFF. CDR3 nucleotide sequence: TGCGCCAGCAGCCTGCAGACAGGCGCGAACACTGAAGCTTTCTTT.

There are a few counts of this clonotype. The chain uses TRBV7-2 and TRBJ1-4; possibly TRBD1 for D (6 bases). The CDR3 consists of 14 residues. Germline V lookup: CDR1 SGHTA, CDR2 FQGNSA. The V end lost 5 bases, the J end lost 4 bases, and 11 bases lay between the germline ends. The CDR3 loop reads CASSGDTLNEKLFF. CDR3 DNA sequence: TGTGCCAGCAGCGGGGACACCCTTAATGAAAAACTGTTTTTT.

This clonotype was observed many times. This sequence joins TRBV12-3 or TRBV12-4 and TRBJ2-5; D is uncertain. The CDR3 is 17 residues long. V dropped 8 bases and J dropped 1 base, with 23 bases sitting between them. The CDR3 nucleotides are TGTGCCAGCTCCCTTCTCCCCCCGGATTGGCCCCAAGAGACCCAGTACTTC. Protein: CASSLLPPDWPQETQYF.

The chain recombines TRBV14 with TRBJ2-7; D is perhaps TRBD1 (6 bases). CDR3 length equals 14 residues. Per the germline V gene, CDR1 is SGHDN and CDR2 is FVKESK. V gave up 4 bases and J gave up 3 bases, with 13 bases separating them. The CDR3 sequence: CASSPGTFYYEQYF. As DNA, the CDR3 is TGTGCCAGCAGCCCCGGGACATTTTACTACGAGCAGTACTTC.

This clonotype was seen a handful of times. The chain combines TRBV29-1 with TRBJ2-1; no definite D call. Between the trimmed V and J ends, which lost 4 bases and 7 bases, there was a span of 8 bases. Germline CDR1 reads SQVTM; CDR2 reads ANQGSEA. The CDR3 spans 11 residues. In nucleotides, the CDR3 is TGCAGCGTTGTCCGGTGGAATGAGCAGTTCTTC. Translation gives CSVVRWNEQFF.

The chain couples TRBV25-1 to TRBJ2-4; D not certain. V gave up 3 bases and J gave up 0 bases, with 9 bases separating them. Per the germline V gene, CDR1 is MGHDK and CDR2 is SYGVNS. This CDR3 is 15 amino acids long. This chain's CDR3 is CASSDPRLAKNIQYF. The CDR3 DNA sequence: TGTGCCAGCAGTGATCCCAGACTAGCCAAAAACATTCAGTACTTC.

The CDR3: CASSRRWGSGGAREQFF. The CDR3 bases are TGTGCCAGCAGCCGCCGTTGGGGTAGCGGGGGGGCCAGAGAGCAGTTCTTC. The rearrangement uses TRBV5-6 and TRBJ2-1; 11 nucleotides match TRBD2. The CDR3 spans 17 residues. J was trimmed by 10 bases and V by 4 bases; bases with no gene match: 16. Germline lookup yields CDR1 SGHDT and CDR2 YYEEEE.

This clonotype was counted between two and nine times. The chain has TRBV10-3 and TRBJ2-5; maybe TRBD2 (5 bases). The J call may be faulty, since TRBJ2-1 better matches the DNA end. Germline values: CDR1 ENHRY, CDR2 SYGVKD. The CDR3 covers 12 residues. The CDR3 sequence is CAISDLPGEQFF. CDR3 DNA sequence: TGTGCCATCAGTGACCTCCCGGGGGAGCAGTTCTTC.

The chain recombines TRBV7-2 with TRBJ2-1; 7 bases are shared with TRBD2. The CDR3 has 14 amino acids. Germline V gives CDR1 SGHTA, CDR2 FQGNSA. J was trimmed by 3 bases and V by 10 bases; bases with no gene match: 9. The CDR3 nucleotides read TGTGCCATTTCTCTAGCGGACAACTACAATGAGCAGTTCTTC. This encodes CAISLADNYNEQFF.

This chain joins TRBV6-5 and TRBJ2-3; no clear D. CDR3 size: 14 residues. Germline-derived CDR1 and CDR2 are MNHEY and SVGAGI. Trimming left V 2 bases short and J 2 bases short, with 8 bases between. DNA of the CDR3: TGTGCCAGCAGTTACGGAGATAACACAGATACGCAGTATTTT. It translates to CASSYGDNTDTQYF.

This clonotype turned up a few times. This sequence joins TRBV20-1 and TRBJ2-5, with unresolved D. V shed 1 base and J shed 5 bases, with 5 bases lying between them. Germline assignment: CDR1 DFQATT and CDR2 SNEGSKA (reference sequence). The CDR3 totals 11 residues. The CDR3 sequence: CSARVMETQYF. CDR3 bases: TGCAGTGCTAGAGTTATGGAGACCCAGTACTTC.

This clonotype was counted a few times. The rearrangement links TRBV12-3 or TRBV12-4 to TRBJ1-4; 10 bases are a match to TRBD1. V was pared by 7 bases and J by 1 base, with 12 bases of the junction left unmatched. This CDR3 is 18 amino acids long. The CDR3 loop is CASKPSGTGVGTNEKLFF. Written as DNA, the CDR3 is TGTGCCAGCAAACCCTCCGGGACAGGGGTCGGAACTAATGAAAAACTGTTTTTT.

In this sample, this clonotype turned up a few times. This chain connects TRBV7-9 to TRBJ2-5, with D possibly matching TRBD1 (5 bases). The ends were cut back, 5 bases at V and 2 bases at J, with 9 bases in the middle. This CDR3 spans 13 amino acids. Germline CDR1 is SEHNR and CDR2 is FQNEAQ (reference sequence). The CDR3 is CASSTDIQETQYF. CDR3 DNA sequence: TGTGCCAGCAGCACGGACATTCAAGAGACCCAGTACTTC.

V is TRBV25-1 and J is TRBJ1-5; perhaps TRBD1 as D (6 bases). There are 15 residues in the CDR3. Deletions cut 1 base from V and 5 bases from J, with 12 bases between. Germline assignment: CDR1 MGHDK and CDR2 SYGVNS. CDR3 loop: CASSESGGGDQPQHF. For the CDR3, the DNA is TGTGCCAGCAGTGAATCGGGAGGGGGTGATCAGCCCCAGCATTTT.

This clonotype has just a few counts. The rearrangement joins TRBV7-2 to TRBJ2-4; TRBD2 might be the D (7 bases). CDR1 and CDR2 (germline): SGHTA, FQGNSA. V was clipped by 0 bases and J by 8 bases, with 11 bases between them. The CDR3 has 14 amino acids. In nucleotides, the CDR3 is TGTGCCAGCAGCTTAGCGGGGGGGCAGGACATTCAGTACTTC. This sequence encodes CASSLAGGQDIQYF. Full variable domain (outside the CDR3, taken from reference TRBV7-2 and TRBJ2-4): GAGVSQSPSNKVTEKGKDVELRCDPISGHTALYWYRQSLGQGLEFLIYFQGNSAPDKSGLPSDRFSAERTGGSVSTLTIQRTQQEDSAVYLCASSLAGGQDIQYFGAGTRLSVL.

CDR3 DNA sequence: TGTGCCAGCAGCCCGGACTCGTTGGGAGGCTACACCTTC. Its translation: CASSPDSLGGYTF. V and J are TRBV7-3 and TRBJ1-2; unclear D gene. Germline values: CDR1 SGHTA, CDR2 FQGTGA. The CDR3 is 13 residues long. V was pared by 5 bases and J by 8 bases, with 15 bases between.